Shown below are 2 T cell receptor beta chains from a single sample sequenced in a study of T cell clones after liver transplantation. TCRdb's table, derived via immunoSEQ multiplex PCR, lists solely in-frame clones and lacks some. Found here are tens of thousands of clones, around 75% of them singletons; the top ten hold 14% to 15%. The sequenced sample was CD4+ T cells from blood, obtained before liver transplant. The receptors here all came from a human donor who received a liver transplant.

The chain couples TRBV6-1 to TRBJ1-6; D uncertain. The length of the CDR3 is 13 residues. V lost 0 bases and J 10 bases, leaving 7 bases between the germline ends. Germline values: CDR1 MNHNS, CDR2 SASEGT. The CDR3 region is CASSEAGGSPLHF. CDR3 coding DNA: TGTGCCAGCAGTGAAGCGGGAGGATCACCCCTCCACTTT.

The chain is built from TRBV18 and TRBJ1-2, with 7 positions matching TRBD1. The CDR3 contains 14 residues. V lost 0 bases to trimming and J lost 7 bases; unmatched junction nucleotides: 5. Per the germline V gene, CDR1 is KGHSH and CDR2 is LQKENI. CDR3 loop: CASSPPEGASGYTF. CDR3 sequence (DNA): TGTGCCAGCTCACCACCGGAGGGGGCGTCTGGCTACACCTTC. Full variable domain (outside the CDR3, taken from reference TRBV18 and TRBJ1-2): NAGVMQNPRHLVRRRGQEARLRCSPMKGHSHVYWYRQLPEEGLKFMVYLQKENIIDESGMPKERFSAEFPKEGPSILRIQQVVRGDSAAYFCASSPPEGASGYTFGSGTRLTVV.